This TCR beta chain was profiled in a study of shared clonotypes between healthy human individuals. Study outcomes and limitations: A handful of donors shared approximately 5% of their naive CD4 clonotypes. Against clonotypes common to all four donors, non-shared ones had lower generation probabilities. Limited genetic and exposure-history diversity came from having few donors.

Trimming cost V 5 bases and J 6 bases, with 16 bases left between them. The germline gives CDR1 SEHNR, CDR2 FQNEAQ (reference sequence). There are 15 residues in the CDR3. This clone showed up just once. Its specificity is unknown. The authors' processing: Filtering differed, since immunoSEQ gave only junction sequences and no quality scores. Sequencing used immunoSEQ multiplex PCR; TCRdb keeps in-frame clones, though not all of them. V, J and clone size are those of that table, while D and trimming were read from the DNA. The sample consists of about 2.4 million clones, more than 85% of them appearing once.

Input material: naive CD4+ T cells from PBMCs. Subset of the sample: CD45RA+ positively selected. The V call is TRBV7-9, the J call TRBJ1-4, with D possibly TRBD1 on 6 matching bases. The source of this sequence is a man in his late teens or twenties in good health. Some clones in this sample may be carry-over from other donors' samples. The CDR3 bases are TGTGCCAGCAGCCCCGAGGGGGTATTCGATGAAAAACTGTTTTTT. Its protein product is CASSPEGVFDEKLFF.